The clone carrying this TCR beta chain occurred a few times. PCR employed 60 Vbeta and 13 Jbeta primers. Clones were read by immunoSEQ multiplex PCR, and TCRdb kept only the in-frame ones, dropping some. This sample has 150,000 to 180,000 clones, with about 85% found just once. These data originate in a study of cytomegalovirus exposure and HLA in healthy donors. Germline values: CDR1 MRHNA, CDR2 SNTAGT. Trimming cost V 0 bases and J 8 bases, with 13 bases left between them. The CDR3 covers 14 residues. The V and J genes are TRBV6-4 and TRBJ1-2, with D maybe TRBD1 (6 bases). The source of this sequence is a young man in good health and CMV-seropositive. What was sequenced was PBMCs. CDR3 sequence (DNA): TGTGCCAGCAGTGACTCGAACCAGGGGAGAGGCTACACCTTC. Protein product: CASSDSNQGRGYTF.